These T cell receptor beta chains were read from a single sample in a study of graft-versus-host responses after intestinal transplantation. Using immunoSEQ multiplex PCR, the repertoire was profiled, and TCRdb retains in-frame clones only, with some absent. The sample contains 35,000 to 45,000 clones, 90% to 95% of which appear only once. The sequenced sample was PBMCs, obtained 16 days after intestinal transplant. These receptors originate from a human patient who received an intestinal transplant, so some T cells may come from the graft donor. Both conserved end residues are part of each CDR3. D genes are given only for firm matches. The listing skips clone size in some rows; elsewhere it reads once, few, many or a size class.

- | TRBJ2-3 | TRBV11-2 | - | CASSFTDTQYF | TGTGCCAGCAGCTTCACAGATACGCAGTATTTT
- | TRBJ2-3 | TRBV4-1 | - | CASSQDHPTRLAQYF | TGCGCCAGCAGCCAAGATCACCCTACTAGATTAGCGCAGTATTTT
- | TRBJ2-1 | TRBV7-9 | TRBD1 | CASSSGQGGYNEQFF | TGTGCCAGCAGCTCGGGACAGGGGGGCTACAATGAGCAGTTCTTC
- | TRBJ1-2 | TRBV28 | - | CASSLLSGVGYGYTF | TGTGCCAGCAGTTTATTGTCGGGAGTCGGCTATGGCTACACCTTC
once | TRBJ1-6 | TRBV27 | - | CASSLLGSVYNSPLHF | TGTGCCAGCAGTTTACTAGGAAGTGTTTATAATTCACCCCTCCACTTT
- | TRBJ1-2 | TRBV11-3 | - | CASSQSVYGYTF | TGTGCCAGCAGCCAGTCAGTATATGGCTACACCTTC
- | TRBJ2-6 | TRBV30 | - | CAWSIHSGANVLTF | TGTGCCTGGAGTATACACTCTGGGGCCAACGTCCTGACTTTC
- | TRBJ2-7 | TRBV4-3 | - | CASSQARYEQYF | TGCGCCAGCAGCCAAGCGCGTTACGAGCAGTACTTC
- | TRBJ2-7 | TRBV9 | - | CASSVSRNSYEQYF | TGTGCCAGCAGCGTTAGCCGGAACTCCTACGAGCAGTACTTC
once | TRBJ2-1 | TRBV4-2 | TRBD2 | CASSPGTSSNEQFF | TGTGCCAGCAGCCCTGGGACTAGCTCCAATGAGCAGTTCTTC
- | TRBJ2-3 | TRBV15 | - | CATSRDVTGSTDTQYF | TGTGCCACCAGCAGAGATGTGACAGGCAGCACAGATACGCAGTATTTT
- | TRBJ1-1 | TRBV6-1 | - | CASSRGNEAFF | TGTGCCAGCAGTCGGGGGAATGAAGCTTTCTTT
- | TRBJ2-1 | TRBV29-1 | TRBD2 | CSVILAGANEQFF | TGCAGCGTTATCCTAGCGGGAGCCAATGAGCAGTTCTTC
once | TRBJ2-1 | TRBV9 | TRBD1 | CASSVATGGQMEQFF | TGTGCCAGCAGCGTAGCTACAGGGGGCCAAATGGAGCAGTTCTTC
- | TRBJ1-1 | TRBV19 | - | CASSFRGMNTEAFF | TGTGCCAGTAGTTTTAGGGGGATGAACACTGAAGCTTTCTTT
- | TRBJ1-5 | TRBV6-5 | - | CASSRTENQPQHF | TGTGCCAGCAGCCGGACAGAAAATCAGCCCCAGCATTTT
- | TRBJ2-1 | TRBV5-8 | TRBD2 | CASSFGTSGRVGNEQFF | TGTGCCAGCAGCTTCGGGACTAGCGGGAGGGTGGGCAATGAGCAGTTCTTC
- | TRBJ2-5 | TRBV25-1 | - | CASSEYGRGFRETQYF | TGTGCCAGCAGTGAATATGGCAGGGGCTTCAGGGAGACCCAGTACTTC
- | TRBJ2-2 | TRBV4-2 | TRBD2 | CASTGGSVRTGELFF | TGTGCCAGCACCGGGGGGTCGGTTAGGACCGGGGAGCTGTTTTTT
once | TRBJ2-1 | TRBV5-1 | TRBD2 | CASSLAGTSSYNEQFF | TGCGCCAGCAGCTTGGCCGGGACTAGCTCCTACAATGAGCAGTTCTTC
- | TRBJ2-7 | TRBV4-2 | TRBD2 | CASSQVGTSGLPYEQYF | TGTGCCAGCAGCCAAGTAGGGACTAGCGGGTTACCCTACGAGCAGTACTTC
- | TRBJ2-7 | TRBV27 | - | CASSLMAGSYEQYF | TGTGCCAGCAGTTTAATGGCGGGATCCTACGAGCAGTACTTC
- | TRBJ2-7 | TRBV11-2 | - | CASSSSNREQYF | TGTGCCAGCAGCTCCTCGAACAGGGAGCAGTACTTC
- | TRBJ1-4 | TRBV7-8 | TRBD1 | CASSATGTGGERLFF | TGTGCCAGCAGCGCGACGGGGACAGGGGGGGAGAGACTGTTTTTT
- | TRBJ1-1 | TRBV5-1 | - | CASSFGTEAFF | TGCGCCAGCAGCTTCGGGACAGAAGCTTTCTTT
few | TRBJ2-2 | TRBV9 | TRBD2 | CASSVASGMNTGELFF | TGTGCCAGCAGCGTAGCGAGCGGGATGAACACCGGGGAGCTGTTTTTT
once | TRBJ2-1 | TRBV10-3 | - | CAISERQPGLAEQFF | TGTGCCATCAGTGAAAGACAGCCCGGGTTAGCAGAGCAGTTCTTC
- | TRBJ2-2 | TRBV4-2 | - | CASRPGGTGTGELFF | TGTGCCAGCCGCCCCGGGGGAACTGGCACCGGGGAGCTGTTTTTT
- | TRBJ1-2 | TRBV27 | - | CASSWGRSGYGYTF | TGTGCCAGCAGTTGGGGACGGAGTGGCTATGGCTACACCTTC
- | TRBJ2-5 | TRBV2 | TRBD2 | CASSGNGLAGKQETQYF | TGTGCCAGCAGTGGAAATGGACTAGCGGGCAAACAAGAGACCCAGTACTTC
once | TRBJ2-7 | TRBV13 | - | CASSLGRGGEQYF | TGTGCCAGCAGCTTAGGGCGGGGCGGCGAGCAGTACTTC
- | TRBJ2-7 | TRBV6-1 | TRBD1 | CASTPGQGLGEQYF | TGTGCCAGCACCCCGGGACAGGGTTTGGGGGAGCAGTACTTC